One and the same sample provided the 7 T cell receptor beta chains below, sequenced in a study of T cell repertoires in cytomegalovirus infection. TCRdb independently ran MiXCR on the reads; one entry per CDR3 protein. The sample yields 250,000 to 400,000 distinct CDR3 sequences, just under 25% seen once. These receptors lack a known antigen. The sequences come from cultured PBMCs, collected from culture after CMV antigen stimulation. These receptors were taken from a human donor in good health (CMV status not recorded). Some clones in this sample may be carry-over from other donors' samples.

This clonotype occurred a few times. V and J are TRBV7-9 and TRBJ2-4, with unresolved D. From germline, CDR1 is SEHNR and CDR2 FQNEAQ (reference sequence). Trimming removed 5 bases at V and 6 bases at J, with 11 bases between. The CDR3 has 13 amino acids. CDR3 DNA sequence: TGTGCCAGCAGCCCGTCCGTAACAAACATTCAGTACTTC. Its translation is CASSPSVTNIQYF.

This clonotype was observed many times. The chain carries TRBV7-2 and TRBJ1-1; D gene uncertain. V lost 5 bases and J 0 bases, leaving 10 bases between the germline ends. The CDR3 has 14 residues. Germline CDR1 and CDR2: SGHTA and FQGNSA. In nucleotides, the CDR3 is TGTGCCAGCAGCCAATCTCTCATGAACACTGAAGCTTTCTTT. It codes for CASSQSLMNTEAFF.

This clonotype has more than one count but fewer than ten. The chain carries TRBV28 and TRBJ2-7; 10 bases agree with TRBD1. Per the germline V gene, CDR1 is MDHEN and CDR2 is SYDVKM. The CDR3 runs to 15 residues. The V and J ends lost 5 bases and 2 bases, in that order; junction bases with no gene match: 6. CDR3 DNA sequence: TGTGCCAGCAGTGACGCGGACAGGGGGGCCTACGAGCAGTACTTC. The encoded protein is CASSDADRGAYEQYF.

This clonotype was found many times. The chain uses TRBV7-2 and TRBJ2-1; the match to TRBD2 covers 9 bases. CDR1 SGHTA and CDR2 FQGNSA come from the germline V gene. V gave up 4 bases and J gave up 9 bases; unmatched junction bases: 16. The CDR3 covers 17 residues. CDR3 sequence (DNA): TGTGCCAGCAGCTCCCTAGGGGGTAGCGGGAGTTCGGTTGAGCAGTTCTTC. Residues: CASSSLGGSGSSVEQFF.

This clonotype was detected ten times or more. The rearrangement joins TRBV4-1 to TRBJ2-1, with 9 bases identical to TRBD2. Germline lookup yields CDR1 MGHRA and CDR2 YSYEKL. The V and J ends lost 4 bases and 5 bases, in that order; junction bases with no gene match: 18. The CDR3 spans 19 residues. The CDR3 bases are TGCGCCAGCAGCCCTCACGGACTAGCGATTACTCGAGTGAACAATGAGCAGTTCTTC. It codes for CASSPHGLAITRVNNEQFF.

This clonotype came up many times. V and J are TRBV7-8 and TRBJ2-1; 8 nucleotides align to TRBD2. CDR3 length: 15 residues. The V gene end was trimmed by 2 bases and the J gene end by 10 bases; junction bases not matched to a gene: 10. Germline assignment: CDR1 SGHVS and CDR2 FQNEAQ. DNA of the CDR3: TGTGCCAGCAGCTTAATGAGCGGGAGTGGTCGCGAGCAGTTCTTC. Amino acids: CASSLMSGSGREQFF.

The chain combines TRBV28 with TRBJ2-1; maybe TRBD1 (5 bases). This CDR3 region has 17 residues. Germline CDR1 is MDHEN and CDR2 is SYDVKM. Trimming shortened V by 6 bases and J by 0 bases, and 18 bases separated the two germline ends. CDR3 nucleotide sequence: TGTGCCAGCAGGGACCAGGGAACGCTCGGCTCCTACAATGAGCAGTTCTTC. This gives the protein CASRDQGTLGSYNEQFF.